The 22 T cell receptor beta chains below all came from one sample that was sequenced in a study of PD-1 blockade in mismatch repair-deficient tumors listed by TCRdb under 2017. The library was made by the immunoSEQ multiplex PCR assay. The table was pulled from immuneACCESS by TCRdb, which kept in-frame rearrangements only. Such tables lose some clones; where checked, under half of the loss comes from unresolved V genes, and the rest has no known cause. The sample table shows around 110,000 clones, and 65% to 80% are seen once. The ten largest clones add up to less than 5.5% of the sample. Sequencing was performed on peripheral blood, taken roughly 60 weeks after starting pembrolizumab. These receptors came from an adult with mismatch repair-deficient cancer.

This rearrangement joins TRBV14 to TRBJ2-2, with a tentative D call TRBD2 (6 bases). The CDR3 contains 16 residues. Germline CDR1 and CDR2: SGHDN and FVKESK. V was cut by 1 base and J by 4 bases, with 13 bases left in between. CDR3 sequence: CASSQVGGAVTGELFF. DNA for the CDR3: TGTGCCAGCAGCCAAGTAGGCGGGGCGGTCACCGGGGAGCTGTTTTTT.

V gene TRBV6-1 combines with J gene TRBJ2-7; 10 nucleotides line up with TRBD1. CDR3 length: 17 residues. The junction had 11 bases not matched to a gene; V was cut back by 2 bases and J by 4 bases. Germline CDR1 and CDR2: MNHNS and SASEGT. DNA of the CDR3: TGTGCCAGCAGTGAAATCTATGTGGGGACAGGGGTTTACGAGCAGTACTTC. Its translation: CASSEIYVGTGVYEQYF.

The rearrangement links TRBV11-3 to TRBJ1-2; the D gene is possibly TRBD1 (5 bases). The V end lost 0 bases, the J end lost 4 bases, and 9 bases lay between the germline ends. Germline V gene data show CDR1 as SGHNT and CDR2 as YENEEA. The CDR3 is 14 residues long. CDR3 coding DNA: TGTGCCAGCAGCTTAGAAGGACACAGCTATGGCTACACCTTC. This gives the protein CASSLEGHSYGYTF.

The CDR3 region is CSVEDASGSSYNEQFF. Here the CDR3 DNA reads TGCAGCGTTGAAGATGCTAGCGGCAGCTCCTACAATGAGCAGTTCTTC. This chain connects TRBV29-1 to TRBJ2-1; 7 nucleotides line up with TRBD2. Germline V gene sequence: CDR1 SQVTM, CDR2 ANQGSEA. Unmatched junction bases numbered 5, after V lost 0 bases and J lost 0 bases. The CDR3 length is 16 residues.

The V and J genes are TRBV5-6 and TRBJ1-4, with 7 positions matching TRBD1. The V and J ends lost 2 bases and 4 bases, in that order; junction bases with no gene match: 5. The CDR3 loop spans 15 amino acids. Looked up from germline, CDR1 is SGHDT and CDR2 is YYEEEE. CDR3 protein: CASSLQGRINEKLFF. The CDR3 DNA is TGTGCCAGCAGCTTACAGGGGCGGATTAATGAAAAACTGTTTTTT. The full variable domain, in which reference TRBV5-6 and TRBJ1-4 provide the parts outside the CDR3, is DAGVTQSPTHLIKTRGQQVTLRCSPKSGHDTVSWYQQALGQGPQFIFQYYEEEERQRGNFPDRFSGHQFPNYSSELNVNALLLGDSALYLCASSLQGRINEKLFFGSGTQLSVL.

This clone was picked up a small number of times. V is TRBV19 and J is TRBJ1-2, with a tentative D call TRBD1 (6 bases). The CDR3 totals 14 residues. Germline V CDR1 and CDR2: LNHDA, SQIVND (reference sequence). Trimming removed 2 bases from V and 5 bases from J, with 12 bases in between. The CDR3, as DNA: TGTGCCAGTAGTATAAGGTACCAGGGGTATGGCTACACCTTC. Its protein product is CASSIRYQGYGYTF.

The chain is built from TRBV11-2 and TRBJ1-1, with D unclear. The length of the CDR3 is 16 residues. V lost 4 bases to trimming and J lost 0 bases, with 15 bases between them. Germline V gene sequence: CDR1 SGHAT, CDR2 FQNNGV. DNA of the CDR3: TGTGCCAGCAGCTCGAGGGCTGGCTTCATGAACACTGAAGCTTTCTTT. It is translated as CASSSRAGFMNTEAFF.

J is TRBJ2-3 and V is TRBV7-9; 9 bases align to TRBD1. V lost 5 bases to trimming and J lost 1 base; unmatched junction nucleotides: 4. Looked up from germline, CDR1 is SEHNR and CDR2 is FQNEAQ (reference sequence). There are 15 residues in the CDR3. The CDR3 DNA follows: TGTGCCAGCAGCCGCAGGGACAGGGGCACAGATACGCAGTATTTT. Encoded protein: CASSRRDRGTDTQYF.

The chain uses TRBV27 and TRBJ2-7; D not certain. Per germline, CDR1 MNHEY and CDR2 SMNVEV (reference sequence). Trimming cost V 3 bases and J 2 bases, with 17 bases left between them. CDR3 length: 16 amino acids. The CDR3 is CASSFTPGRAAYEQYF. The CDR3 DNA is TGTGCCAGCAGTTTCACCCCTGGACGGGCAGCCTACGAGCAGTACTTC.

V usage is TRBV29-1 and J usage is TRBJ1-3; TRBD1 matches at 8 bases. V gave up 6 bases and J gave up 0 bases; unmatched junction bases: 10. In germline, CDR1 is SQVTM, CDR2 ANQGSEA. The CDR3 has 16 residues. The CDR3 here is CSVGDWTGYSGNTIYF. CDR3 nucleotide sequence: TGCAGCGTGGGGGATTGGACAGGGTACTCTGGAAACACCATATATTTT. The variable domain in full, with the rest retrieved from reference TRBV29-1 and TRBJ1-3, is SAVISQKPSRDICQRGTSLTIQCQVDSQVTMMFWYRQQPGQSLTLIATANQGSEATYESGFVIDKFPISRPNLTFSTLTVSNMSPEDSSIYLCSVGDWTGYSGNTIYFGEGSWLTVV.

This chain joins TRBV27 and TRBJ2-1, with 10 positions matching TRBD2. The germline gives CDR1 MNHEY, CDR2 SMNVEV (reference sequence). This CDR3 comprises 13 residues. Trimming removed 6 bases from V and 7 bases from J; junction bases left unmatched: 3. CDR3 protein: CASRKREGNEQFF. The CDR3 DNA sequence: TGTGCCAGCAGGAAGCGGGAGGGAAATGAGCAGTTCTTC.

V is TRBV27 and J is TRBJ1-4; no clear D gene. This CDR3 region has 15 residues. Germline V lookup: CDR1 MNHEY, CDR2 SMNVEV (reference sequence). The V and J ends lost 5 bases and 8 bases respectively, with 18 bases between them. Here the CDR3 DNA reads TGTGCCAGCAGTCCACTGCTCCGGTCCGAGGAAAAACTGTTTTTT. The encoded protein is CASSPLLRSEEKLFF.

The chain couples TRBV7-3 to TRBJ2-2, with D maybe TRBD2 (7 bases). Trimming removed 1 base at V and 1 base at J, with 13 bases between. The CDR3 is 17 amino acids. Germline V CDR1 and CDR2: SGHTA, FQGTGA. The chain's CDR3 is CASSLMGASGNTGELFF. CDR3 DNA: TGTGCCAGCAGCTTAATGGGGGCTAGCGGGAACACCGGGGAGCTGTTTTTT.

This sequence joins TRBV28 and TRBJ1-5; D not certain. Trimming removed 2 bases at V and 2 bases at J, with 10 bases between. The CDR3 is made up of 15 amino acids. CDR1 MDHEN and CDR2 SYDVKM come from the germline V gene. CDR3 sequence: CASSLPGVRNQPQHF. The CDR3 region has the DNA TGTGCCAGCAGTTTACCCGGGGTCCGCAATCAGCCCCAGCATTTT.

The chain's CDR3 is CASSPAGLGNEKLFF. CDR3 coding DNA: TGTGCCAGCTCACCAGCGGGACTCGGTAATGAAAAACTGTTTTTT. The rearrangement uses TRBV18 and TRBJ1-4; possible D gene TRBD1, 5 bases. The V and J ends lost 2 bases and 4 bases respectively, with 11 bases between them. The germline V gene encodes CDR1 KGHSH and CDR2 LQKENI. The CDR3 runs 15 residues.

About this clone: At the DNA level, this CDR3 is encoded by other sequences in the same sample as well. The CDR3 coding sequence is TGTGCCAGCAGTTCCCGACCGGGAGTTCCTTACGAGCAGTACTTC. This codes for CASSSRPGVPYEQYF. The V gene is TRBV27, the J gene TRBJ2-7, with D perhaps matching TRBD2 (6 bases). The CDR3 is made up of 15 amino acids. V dropped 4 bases and J dropped 4 bases, with 17 bases sitting between them. The germline V gene encodes CDR1 MNHEY and CDR2 SMNVEV (reference sequence).

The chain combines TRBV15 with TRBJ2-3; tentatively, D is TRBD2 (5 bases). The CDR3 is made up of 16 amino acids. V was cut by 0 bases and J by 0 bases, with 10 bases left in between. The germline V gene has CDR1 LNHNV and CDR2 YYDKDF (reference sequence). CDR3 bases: TGTGCCACCAGCAGAGATAGGAGGCCGAGCACAGATACGCAGTATTTT. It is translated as CATSRDRRPSTDTQYF.

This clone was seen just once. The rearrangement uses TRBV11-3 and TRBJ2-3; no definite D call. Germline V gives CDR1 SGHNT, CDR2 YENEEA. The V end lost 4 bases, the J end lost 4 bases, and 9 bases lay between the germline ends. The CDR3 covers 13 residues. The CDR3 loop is CASSSDIADTQYF. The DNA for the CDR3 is TGTGCCAGCAGCTCTGACATCGCAGATACGCAGTATTTT.

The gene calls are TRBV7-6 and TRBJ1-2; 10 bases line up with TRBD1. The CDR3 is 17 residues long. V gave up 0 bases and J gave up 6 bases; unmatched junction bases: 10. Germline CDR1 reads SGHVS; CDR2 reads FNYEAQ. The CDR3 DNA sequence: TGTGCCAGCAGCTTAGCCCCCTCGGGACAGGGGATAGATGGCTACACCTTC. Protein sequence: CASSLAPSGQGIDGYTF. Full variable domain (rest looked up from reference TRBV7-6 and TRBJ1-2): GAGVSQSPRYKVTKRGQDVALRCDPISGHVSLYWYRQALGQGPEFLTYFNYEAQQDKSGLPNDRFSAERPEGSISTLTIQRTEQRDSAMYRCASSLAPSGQGIDGYTFGSGTRLTVV.

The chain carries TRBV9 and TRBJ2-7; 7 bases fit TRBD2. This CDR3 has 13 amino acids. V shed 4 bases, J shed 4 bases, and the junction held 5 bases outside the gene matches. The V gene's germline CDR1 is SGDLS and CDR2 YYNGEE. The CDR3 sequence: CASSRTSSYEQYF. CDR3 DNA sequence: TGTGCCAGCAGCAGGACTAGTTCATACGAGCAGTACTTC.

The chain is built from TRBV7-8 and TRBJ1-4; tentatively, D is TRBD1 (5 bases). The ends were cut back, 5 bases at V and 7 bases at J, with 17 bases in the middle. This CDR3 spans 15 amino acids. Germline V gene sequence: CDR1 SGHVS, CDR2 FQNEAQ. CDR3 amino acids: CASSPVAGKFEKLFF. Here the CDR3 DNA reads TGTGCCAGCAGCCCAGTGGCAGGGAAGTTTGAAAAACTGTTTTTT.

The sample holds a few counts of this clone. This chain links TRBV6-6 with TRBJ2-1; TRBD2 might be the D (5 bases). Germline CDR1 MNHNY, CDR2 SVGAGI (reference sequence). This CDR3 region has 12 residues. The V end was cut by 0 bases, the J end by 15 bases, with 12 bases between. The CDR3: CASSYSQDWLFF. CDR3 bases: TGTGCCAGCAGTTACTCCCAGGACTGGCTGTTCTTC.